The sequence of this TCR beta chain was determined in a study of CD8 T cells in Susac syndrome (dated by TCRdb to the late 2010s). Study-level background: Of the Susac syndrome patients who were sequenced, 5 or 6 had clinically active disease and eight or nine were in clinical remission. At blood withdrawal, Susac syndrome patients were either therapy-naive, taking corticosteroids (in some cases with IVIg as well), or taking IVIg alone. Whether CD8+ T cell activation and differentiation in Susac syndrome was antigen driven was tested using repertoire sequencing.

With regard to this clonotype: Its cognate antigen has yet to be identified. Per-base quality was not reported, and no clone a single base away is much larger than it.

RNA was extracted using the RNeasy kit, and roughly 0.5 to 1 microgram was reverse transcribed with random hexamers. TCR beta CDR3 regions were amplified with the immunoSEQ multiplex PCR assay covering 54 Vbeta and 13 Jbeta segments. To correct PCR amplification bias, a synthetic template baseline was used for both primer optimization and computational correction. In the source study's methods: Reads were annotated to V, D and J genes per IMGT and analyzed with immunoSEQ Analyzer, keeping only productive sequences. To calculate clonality, Shannon entropy was normalized by log2 of the number of productive unique sequences and then subtracted from one. For each patient and control, public and private clones were evaluated within the 100 most prevalent clones. A clone was defined as Susac-specific if it was absent from the healthy and MS cohorts, from about a thousand published viral clones and from other ImmuneACCESS disease sequences. TCRdb took the public reads, trimmed them with fastp at Q25, ran MiXCR for clone calling and kept in-frame beta chains. Every entry covers one CDR3 protein and lists the most common genes and DNA from its rows. The V and J calls were not made by the authors but by TCRdb's processing. The sample has approximately 190,000 distinct CDR3 sequences on record, approximately 94% of them singletons. The ten largest account for approximately 0.1% of the sample.

Study-wide conclusions, independent of this receptor: The TCR sequencing and HLA analysis was acknowledged to have included a relatively small number of individuals. No clonal expansion was detected in the CD4+ T cell repertoire of Susac syndrome patients.

CDR1 and CDR2 are drawn from the germline V gene: SGHTA, FQGNSA. The cysteine opens and the phenylalanine closes a CDR3 of 15 amino acids. The entry retains the CDR3 DNA only, 45 bases that are in frame from base 1. Trimming at the junction amounts to 2 bases on V and 7 bases on J, and the germline ends lie 14 bases apart. Peripheral blood CD8+ and CD4+ T cells from healthy donors, Susac syndrome patients and multiple sclerosis patients were profiled by high-throughput TCR beta sequencing. The Susac syndrome patients fulfilled recently defined diagnostic criteria for either definite or probable disease. Bulk CD8+ and CD4+ T cells were purified by magnetic negative isolation, while CD8+ TEMRA cells were enriched using FACS. Blood was drawn into EDTA tubes, processed within 24 hours, and PBMCs were isolated by density gradient centrifugation. PBMCs intended for TCR sequencing were frozen in liquid nitrogen and were later thawed in a 37 degrees C water bath. A purity of at least 90% was achieved for sorted or isolated CD4+, CD8+ and CD8+ TEMRA cells.

In this chain, TRBV7-2 is recombined with TRBJ2-2, with a tentative D gene TRBD2 over 6 matching bases. The sequence was collected from a human donor with Susac syndrome. Specimen: CD4+ T cells from PBMCs. The base sequence is TGTGCCAGCAGCTTAAAGGCCGGGGGTAACGGGGAGCTGTTTTTT. Its translation is CASSLKAGGNGELFF.